A single sample is the source of the 27 T cell receptor beta chains below, sequenced in a study of blood T cell repertoires in COVID-19. This table comes from immunoSEQ multiplex PCR, and its TCRdb copy is limited to in-frame clones, with some not included. This sample has around 250,000 clones, with approximately 86% found just once. The specimen sequenced was peripheral blood. The receptors were gathered from a human donor in a cohort sampled during active COVID-19.

The CDR3 nucleotides are TGTGCCAGCAATCGCCGGAGTCAGGGGAAAGACAGTTCACCCCTCCACTTT. As protein: CASNRRSQGKDSSPLHF. The chain recombines TRBV6-6 with TRBJ1-6; tentative D call: TRBD1 (6 bases). This CDR3 is 17 amino acids long. Germline CDR1 is MNHNY and CDR2 is SVGAGI (reference sequence). V lost 7 bases to trimming and J lost 9 bases, with 25 bases between them.

J is TRBJ2-7 and V is TRBV4-3, with D perhaps matching TRBD2 (6 bases). CDR1 LGHNA and CDR2 YSLEER come from the germline V gene. Trimming left V 5 bases short and J 6 bases short, with 14 bases between. The CDR3 is made up of 13 amino acids. The CDR3 nucleotides read TGCGCCAGCAGCGGTCGGCAGGGAGGCGAGCAGTACTTC. Its protein product is CASSGRQGGEQYF.

This chain links TRBV19 with TRBJ2-7; TRBD1 matches 7 bases. Germline values: CDR1 LNHDA, CDR2 SQIVND (reference sequence). This CDR3 has 13 amino acids. With V trimmed by 9 bases and J by 2 bases, 7 bases remained unmatched. The CDR3 here is CASGTDDTYEQYF. The CDR3 nucleotides are TGTGCCAGCGGGACAGACGATACCTACGAGCAGTACTTC.

The V gene is TRBV30, the J gene TRBJ2-7, with 9 bases matching TRBD2. The ends lost 1 base at V and 6 bases at J; junction bases unmatched: 7. Germline V gene data show CDR1 as GTSNPN and CDR2 as SVGIG (reference sequence). There are 14 residues in the CDR3. CDR3 loop: CAWSDSGGFFEQYF. CDR3 nucleotides: TGTGCCTGGAGTGATAGCGGGGGTTTCTTCGAGCAGTACTTC. The entire variable domain, with the rest obtained from reference TRBV30 and TRBJ2-7, is as follows: SQTIHQWPATLVQPVGSPLSLECTVEGTSNPNLYWYRQAAGRGLQLLFYSVGIGQISSEVPQNLSASRPQDRQFILSSKKLLLSDSGFYLCAWSDSGGFFEQYFGPGTRLTVT.

The chain carries TRBV5-4 and TRBJ2-5; 7 nucleotides line up with TRBD2. The CDR3 is 15 amino acids. Germline-derived CDR1 and CDR2 are SGHNT and YYREEE (reference sequence). The V and J ends lost 4 bases and 1 base, in that order; junction bases with no gene match: 7. CDR3 in DNA: TGTGCCAGCAGCCCGATAGTAGCGGGCCAAGAGACCCAGTACTTC. Translating gives CASSPIVAGQETQYF.

The chain carries TRBV6-5 and TRBJ1-4, with no clear D. The CDR3 loop spans 14 amino acids. Germline V gene sequence: CDR1 MNHEY, CDR2 SVGAGI. V was trimmed by 5 bases and J by 0 bases, leaving 7 bases between them. CDR3 region: CASSPQPTNEKLFF. As DNA, the CDR3 is TGTGCCAGCAGTCCACAGCCAACTAATGAAAAACTGTTTTTT.

V and J are TRBV6-7 and TRBJ2-7, with TRBD2 identical over 8 bases. TRBV6-7 belongs to the ORF category, with a function that is uncertain. J gave up 6 bases and V 2 bases, and 6 bases lay outside the gene matches. There are 14 residues in the CDR3. Here the CDR3 reads CASSYQAGESEQYF. In nucleotides, the CDR3 is TGTGCCAGCAGTTACCAAGCGGGAGAGAGCGAGCAGTACTTC.

This clone showed up just a few times. V usage is TRBV2 and J usage is TRBJ2-7, with 8 bases lining up with TRBD2. The V gene end was trimmed by 8 bases and the J gene end by 2 bases; junction bases not matched to a gene: 8. The germline V gene has CDR1 SNHLY and CDR2 FYNNEI. The length of the CDR3 is 14 residues. This CDR3 is CASQLLAEPYEQYF. The CDR3 nucleotides are TGTGCCAGCCAACTACTAGCGGAGCCCTACGAGCAGTACTTC.

This chain links TRBV3-1 (or the pseudogene TRBV3-2) with TRBJ1-6; weak D call: TRBD1 (5 bases). Germline values: CDR1 LGHDT, CDR2 YNNKEL (reference sequence). V was shortened by 1 base and J by 7 bases, with 8 bases between the two germline ends. The CDR3 contains 14 residues. The CDR3 DNA reads TGTGCCAGCAGCCAAGGACAGTTCAATTCACCCCTCCACTTT. The encoded protein is CASSQGQFNSPLHF.

This chain joins TRBV6-5 and TRBJ1-1; the D is unclear. V shed 7 bases and J shed 4 bases, with 16 bases lying between them. Germline lookup yields CDR1 MNHEY and CDR2 SVGAGI. CDR3 size: 14 residues. CDR3 loop: CASNNLGDFTEAFF. Written as DNA, the CDR3 is TGTGCCAGCAATAACCTAGGTGATTTCACTGAAGCTTTCTTT.

J is TRBJ2-2 and V is TRBV7-2, with D uncertain. The germline V gene has CDR1 SGHTA and CDR2 FQGNSA. The CDR3 has 14 residues. V was trimmed by 6 bases and J by 1 base, leaving 9 bases between them. CDR3 in DNA: TGTGCCAGCAGTTACTACCAGAACACCGGGGAGCTGTTTTTT. This gives the protein CASSYYQNTGELFF.

The chain is built from TRBV9 and TRBJ2-5; TRBD1 aligns across 9 bases. V was clipped by 4 bases and J by 2 bases; unmatched bases: 3. Germline V CDR1 and CDR2: SGDLS, YYNGEE. The CDR3 length is 14 residues. Written as DNA, the CDR3 is TGTGCCAGCAGCCAGACAGGGGGTCAAGAGACCCAGTACTTC. It codes for CASSQTGGQETQYF.

This clone was seen more than once but under ten times. The chain recombines TRBV7-2 with TRBJ2-1; 7 bases map to TRBD2. J was trimmed by 10 bases and V by 5 bases; bases with no gene match: 8. The germline V gene has CDR1 SGHTA and CDR2 FQGNSA. The CDR3 contains 13 residues. The CDR3: CASSGREAGEQFF. The CDR3 DNA reads TGTGCCAGCAGCGGACGGGAGGCAGGAGAGCAGTTCTTC. The full variable domain, its missing parts supplied by reference TRBV7-2 and TRBJ2-1, is GAGVSQSPSNKVTEKGKDVELRCDPISGHTALYWYRQSLGQGLEFLIYFQGNSAPDKSGLPSDRFSAERTGGSVSTLTIQRTQQEDSAVYLCASSGREAGEQFFGPGTRLTVL.

Notes on this clone: This same CDR3 is encoded by further DNA sequences in the sample. This rearrangement joins TRBV12-3 or TRBV12-4 to TRBJ1-2; weak D call: TRBD1 (6 bases). The V end lost 5 bases, the J end lost 3 bases, and 7 bases lay between the germline ends. The CDR3 sequence is 12 residues long. The CDR3 sequence: CASSPGDYGYTF. For the CDR3, the DNA is TGTGCCAGCAGTCCAGGGGACTATGGCTACACCTTC.

The chain is built from TRBV7-2 and TRBJ1-4; 10 bases match TRBD1. Trimming removed 3 bases from V and 6 bases from J; junction bases left unmatched: 1. This CDR3 has 14 residues. CDR1 is SGHTA and CDR2 is FQGNSA in the germline V gene. The CDR3 DNA reads TGTGCCAGCAGCTTCGGACAGGGGGATGAAAAACTGTTTTTT. This sequence encodes CASSFGQGDEKLFF.

This clone turned up a few times. The V call is TRBV27, the J call TRBJ2-7; no clear D gene. The CDR3 totals 13 residues. The V gene lost 5 bases and the J gene lost 3 bases, with 11 bases spanning the gap. Looked up from germline, CDR1 is MNHEY and CDR2 is SMNVEV (reference sequence). CDR3 sequence (DNA): TGTGCCAGCAGTCTCTACCTCGGCTACGAGCAGTACTTC. Protein: CASSLYLGYEQYF.

The rearrangement joins TRBV6-2 or TRBV6-3 to TRBJ2-7; the D is unclear. CDR1 MNHEY and CDR2 SVGEGT come from the germline V gene. The CDR3 length is 11 residues. V was cut by 6 bases and J by 6 bases, with 9 bases left in between. DNA of the CDR3: TGTGCCAGCAGCTTGTTCTCCGAGCAGTACTTC. Encoded protein: CASSLFSEQYF.

The chain employs TRBV6-2 or TRBV6-3 and TRBJ1-2, with no clear D. The CDR3 covers 14 residues. The ends were cut back, 2 bases at V and 1 base at J, with 8 bases in the middle. Per the germline V gene, CDR1 is MNHEY and CDR2 is SVGEGT. CDR3 protein: CASSYGHLNYGYTF. CDR3 nucleotide sequence: TGTGCCAGCAGTTACGGGCACCTTAACTATGGCTACACCTTC.

This clone was recorded only once. This chain connects TRBV7-2 to TRBJ2-7; 12 nucleotides align to TRBD2. V was clipped by 0 bases and J by 5 bases; unmatched bases: 8. The CDR3 runs to 17 residues. Germline CDR1 reads SGHTA; CDR2 reads FQGNSA. The CDR3 DNA is TGTGCCAGCAGCTTAGCGCCACCTAGCGGGGGGGCCCACGAGCAGTACTTC. The encoded protein is CASSLAPPSGGAHEQYF.

The rearrangement uses TRBV6-2 or TRBV6-3 and TRBJ1-1, with D possibly matching TRBD1 (5 bases). V was shortened by 5 bases and J by 4 bases, with 5 bases between the two germline ends. There are 11 residues in the CDR3. CDR1 MNHEY and CDR2 SVGEGT come from the germline V gene. The CDR3 reads CASSQGTEAFF. In nucleotides, the CDR3 is TGTGCCAGCAGTCAGGGCACTGAAGCTTTCTTT.

The chain combines TRBV10-3 with TRBJ1-2; a possible D gene is TRBD1 (5 bases). V was shortened by 6 bases and J by 6 bases, with 14 bases between the two germline ends. The CDR3 sequence is 13 residues long. CDR1 is ENHRY, CDR2 SYGVKD, per germline. CDR3 residues: CAISGGGAHGYTF. The CDR3 nucleotides are TGTGCCATCAGCGGCGGAGGGGCCCATGGCTACACCTTC.

The chain carries TRBV30 and TRBJ1-5; D unclear. CDR3 length: 19 amino acids. V was clipped by 3 bases and J by 7 bases, with 31 bases between them. CDR1 is GTSNPN, CDR2 SVGIG, per germline (reference sequence). CDR3 sequence reads: CAWSQAPPALFGFGQPQHF. The CDR3 nucleotides are TGTGCCTGGAGCCAGGCCCCACCGGCACTGTTCGGTTTTGGCCAGCCCCAGCATTTT.

This chain uses TRBV10-2 with TRBJ2-1; TRBD1 agrees at 9 bases. The CDR3 spans 16 residues. The germline gives CDR1 WSHSY, CDR2 SAAADI. V lost 2 bases, J lost 4 bases, and 6 bases stayed unmatched. The CDR3 coding sequence is TGCGCCAGCAGTGAGCCTAGGACAGGGGAATACAATGAGCAGTTCTTC. The encoded protein is CASSEPRTGEYNEQFF.

The rearrangement joins TRBV25-1 to TRBJ2-7; no reliable D call. V lost 5 bases and J lost 7, with 6 bases in between. Germline CDR1 MGHDK, CDR2 SYGVNS. The CDR3 runs to 10 residues. The CDR3 DNA is TGTGCCAGCAGTAACCGGGAGCAGTACTTC. It is translated as CASSNREQYF.

This chain uses TRBV19 with TRBJ2-7; tentatively, D is TRBD2 (6 bases). V was cut by 3 bases and J by 0 bases, with 18 bases left in between. Germline CDR1 and CDR2: LNHDA and SQIVND (reference sequence). The CDR3 sequence is 17 residues long. CDR3 region: CASSIRSTSSSSYEQYF. As DNA, the CDR3 is TGTGCCAGTAGTATCCGATCTACTAGCAGTAGCTCCTACGAGCAGTACTTC.

The rearrangement uses TRBV13 and TRBJ2-7; 10 positions agree with TRBD1. Per germline, CDR1 PRHDT and CDR2 FYEKMQ (reference sequence). The CDR3 covers 15 residues. The ends lost 5 bases at V and 2 bases at J; junction bases unmatched: 6. CDR3 bases: TGTGCCAGCAGCCGCCGGGACAGGGGACCCTACGAGCAGTACTTC. As protein: CASSRRDRGPYEQYF.

The chain carries TRBV11-2 and TRBJ2-7; TRBD2 is a possible D gene (7 bases). Germline loops: CDR1 SGHAT, CDR2 FQNNGV. There are 15 residues in the CDR3. Deletions cut 2 bases from V and 3 bases from J, with 14 bases between. The CDR3 sequence: CASSLMGAGVYEQYF. Here the CDR3 DNA reads TGTGCCAGCAGCTTAATGGGGGCGGGGGTCTACGAGCAGTACTTC.